Listed below are T cell receptor beta chains from one sample, sequenced in a study of blood T cell repertoires in COVID-19. Using immunoSEQ multiplex PCR, the repertoire was profiled, and TCRdb retains in-frame clones only, with some absent. The sample includes a few hundred thousand clones, 80% to 85% of them seen just once. What was sequenced was peripheral blood. These receptors all come from a person aged 70 to 80 with COVID-19, enrolled during active disease. The CDR3 runs from the conserved cysteine through the conserved F or W. D genes are given only for firm matches. Size is omitted from some rows. Given values are once, few, many or a class for expanded clones.

>-|TRBJ2-7|TRBV5-1|TRBD1|15
TGCGCCAGCAGCTTGAGTGGGACAGGGGCTCGGGAGCAGTACTTC
CASSLSGTGAREQYF
>-|TRBJ2-5|TRBV7-2|-|15
TGTGCCAGCAGCTTAGTTCGGGGGGCTCAAGAGACCCAGTACTTC
CASSLVRGAQETQYF
>-|TRBJ1-1|TRBV5-1|-|17
TGCGCCAGCAGCTCGGACCGTCCGAATTCGGGGGACACTGAAGCTTTCTTT
CASSSDRPNSGDTEAFF
>-|TRBJ2-7|TRBV3-1/TRBV3-2|TRBD2|15
TGTGCCAGCAGCCAACCGGGACTAGCGGGGTACGAGCAGTACTTC
CASSQPGLAGYEQYF
>-|TRBJ1-5|TRBV19|-|15
TGTGCCAGTAGTGCACAGGCTCTTCGCAATCAGCCCCAGCATTTT
CASSAQALRNQPQHF
>-|TRBJ2-1|TRBV4-3|-|17
TGCGCCAGCAGCCAAGATCTGGAAGCGGGTTCCTACAATGAGCAGTTCTTC
CASSQDLEAGSYNEQFF
>-|TRBJ1-5|TRBV3-1/TRBV3-2|-|19
TGTGCCAGCAGCCCTGGGTGGGTCCTCTATGGTCGGGGGAAGGGGCCCCAGCATTTT
CASSPGWVLYGRGKGPQHF
>-|TRBJ2-3|TRBV28|TRBD1|17
TGTGCCAGCAGTCCGCCCCGTCGACAGGGAAATTCGGATACGCAGTATTTT
CASSPPRRQGNSDTQYF
>-|TRBJ1-2|TRBV5-1|-|15
TGCGCCAGCAGCTTTGAGGCAGACGTTAACTATGGCTACACCTTC
CASSFEADVNYGYTF
>-|TRBJ1-5|TRBV2|-|15
TGTGCCAGCACCCTCCGGGGAGTTAGCAATCAGCCCCAGCATTTT
CASTLRGVSNQPQHF
>-|TRBJ2-3|TRBV4-1|TRBD2|16
TGCGCCAGCAGCCCACTGACTAGCGGGGGGTCAGATACGCAGTATTTT
CASSPLTSGGSDTQYF
>once|TRBJ2-3|TRBV10-3|TRBD2|14
TGTGCCATCAGTGGGACTAGCGGCTCAGATACGCAGTATTTT
CAISGTSGSDTQYF
>-|TRBJ1-5|TRBV6-6|-|16
TGTGCCAGCAGTTACGTTTACAGGGAAGCGCGACAGCCCCAGCATTTT
CASSYVYREARQPQHF
>-|TRBJ1-2|TRBV7-2|TRBD1|15
TGTGCCAGCAGCATAACAGGGGGCGCGACGCCCGGCTACACCTTC
CASSITGGATPGYTF
>-|TRBJ2-7|TRBV5-4|-|14
TGTGCCAGCGGGTCGCAGGGGCAACCCTACGAGCAGTACTTC
CASGSQGQPYEQYF
>few|TRBJ2-5|TRBV2|TRBD2|18
TGTGCCAGCAGTGAAATTTTTATAGCGGGGAAGACCCAAGAGACCCAGTACTTC
CASSEIFIAGKTQETQYF
>-|TRBJ1-2|TRBV7-2|TRBD1|15
TGTGCCAGCAGCTTAGTCCGGCAGGGGGGATATGGCTACACCTTC
CASSLVRQGGYGYTF
>few|TRBJ1-1|TRBV6-5|-|13
TGTGCCAGCAATTACGGGGGGGCGCCGGTAGCTTTCTTT
CASNYGGAPVAFF
>-|TRBJ1-2|TRBV9|-|13
TGTGCCAGCCGGGGGGGCACGAACTATGGCTACACCTTC
CASRGGTNYGYTF
>-|TRBJ2-5|TRBV6-2/TRBV6-3|TRBD2|19
TGTGCCAGCAGCAAAATCCCGGGACTAGACACCCAATGGGAGGAGACCCAGTACTTC
CASSKIPGLDTQWEETQYF
>-|TRBJ2-3|TRBV7-6|TRBD2|17
TGTGCCAGCAGCTCCAAGGTAGCGGGGGGAAACACAGATACGCAGTATTTT
CASSSKVAGGNTDTQYF
>once|TRBJ1-6|TRBV9|-|14
TGTGCCAGCAGCGTAGCTGCGAGTGACACACCCCTCCACTTT
CASSVAASDTPLHF
>-|TRBJ2-3|TRBV20-1|-|14
TGCAGTGCTAGTCGGGGGTCGGGCACAGATACGCAGTATTTT
CSASRGSGTDTQYF
>once|TRBJ2-2|TRBV14|-|14
TGTGCCAGCAGTCGACTAGTCGGCACCGGGGAGCTGTTTTTT
CASSRLVGTGELFF
>once|TRBJ1-2|TRBV3-1/TRBV3-2|-|12
TGTGCCAGCAGCTTGAGAGACTATGGCTACACCTTC
CASSLRDYGYTF
>-|TRBJ1-1|TRBV27|TRBD1|13
TGTGCCAGCAGTCTCCGACAGGGGTCTGAAGCTTTCTTT
CASSLRQGSEAFF
>-|TRBJ1-1|TRBV29-1|-|13
TGCAGCGTTGAAGAAGGGGCCGGGAGAGAAGCTTTCTTT
CSVEEGAGREAFF
>once|TRBJ1-2|TRBV29-1|-|14
TGCAGCGTTGATCGGGGGGCGAAAAACTATGGCTACACCTTC
CSVDRGAKNYGYTF
>-|TRBJ2-7|TRBV9|-|16
TGTGCCAGCAGCGTGTGGGAGACGGGAGCGGTGTACGAGCAGTACTTC
CASSVWETGAVYEQYF
>few|TRBJ2-2|TRBV3-1/TRBV3-2|TRBD2|16
TGTGCCAGCAGCCAACTAGCGGGGGCGAACACCGGGGAGCTGTTTTTT
CASSQLAGANTGELFF
>-|TRBJ1-1|TRBV6-1|-|15
TGTGCCAGCAGTTCCCCATTAGTTCAGGGCACTGAAGCTTTCTTT
CASSSPLVQGTEAFF